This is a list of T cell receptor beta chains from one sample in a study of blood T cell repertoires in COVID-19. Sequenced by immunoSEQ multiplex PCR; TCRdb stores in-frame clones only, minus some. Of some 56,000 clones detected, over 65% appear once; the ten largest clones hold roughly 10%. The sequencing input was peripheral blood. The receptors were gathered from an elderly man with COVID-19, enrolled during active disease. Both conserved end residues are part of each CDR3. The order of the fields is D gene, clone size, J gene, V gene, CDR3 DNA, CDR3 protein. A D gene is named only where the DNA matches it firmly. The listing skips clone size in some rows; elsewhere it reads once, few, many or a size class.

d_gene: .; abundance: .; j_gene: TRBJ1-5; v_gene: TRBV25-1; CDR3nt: TGTGCCAGCAGTGTGATGGGCTGGAATCAGCCCCAGCATTTT; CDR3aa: CASSVMGWNQPQHF
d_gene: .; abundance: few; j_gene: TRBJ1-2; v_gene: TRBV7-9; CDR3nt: TGTGCCAGCAGCTTAGATCCCGGGACAAGAGCTAACTATGGCTACACCTTC; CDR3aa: CASSLDPGTRANYGYTF
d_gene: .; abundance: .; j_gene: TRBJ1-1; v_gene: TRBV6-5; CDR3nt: TGTGCCAGCAGTTACCGGAGCGTTATGAACACTGAAGCTTTCTTT; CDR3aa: CASSYRSVMNTEAFF
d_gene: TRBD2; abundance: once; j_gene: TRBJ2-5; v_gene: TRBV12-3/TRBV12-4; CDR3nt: TGTGCTCCAACGGGGGGTGGAGAGACCCAGTACTTC; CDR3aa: CAPTGGGETQYF
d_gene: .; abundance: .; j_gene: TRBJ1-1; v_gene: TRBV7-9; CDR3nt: TGTGCCAGCAGCTTAGTTTCGAGGAACACTGAAGCTTTCTTT; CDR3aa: CASSLVSRNTEAFF
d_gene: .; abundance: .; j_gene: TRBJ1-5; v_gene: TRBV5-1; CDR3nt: TGCGCCAGCAGCTTAGAGGGGAGGGGCCAGCCCCAGCATTTT; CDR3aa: CASSLEGRGQPQHF
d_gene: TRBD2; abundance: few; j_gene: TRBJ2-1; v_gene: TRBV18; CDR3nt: TGTGCCAGCTCACCAAGGGCTAGCGGTTACAATGAGCAGTTCTTC; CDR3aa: CASSPRASGYNEQFF
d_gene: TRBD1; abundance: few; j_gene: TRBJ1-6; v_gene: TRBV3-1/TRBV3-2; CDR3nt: TGTGCCAGCAGCCCCGGGACAGGCCAAGGTTCACCCCTCCACTTT; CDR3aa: CASSPGTGQGSPLHF
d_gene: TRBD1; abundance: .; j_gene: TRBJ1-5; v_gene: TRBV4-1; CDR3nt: TGCGCCAGCACCCGAGCACCAGGGGGTGGACAGCCCCAGCATTTT; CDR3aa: CASTRAPGGGQPQHF
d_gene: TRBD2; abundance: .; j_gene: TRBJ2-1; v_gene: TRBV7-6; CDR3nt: TGTGCCAGCAGCTTAGATGCTAGCGGGAGTTTTTTGGGCAATGAGCAGTTCTTC; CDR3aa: CASSLDASGSFLGNEQFF
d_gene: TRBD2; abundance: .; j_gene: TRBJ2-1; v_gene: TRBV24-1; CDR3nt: TGTGCCACCAGTGAACCCAGCGGGAGCGGGAATGAGCAGTTCTTC; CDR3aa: CATSEPSGSGNEQFF
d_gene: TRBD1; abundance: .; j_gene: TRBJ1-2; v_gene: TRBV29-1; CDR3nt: TGCAGCGTTGTACAGGGGGGAGACGGCTACACCTTC; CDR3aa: CSVVQGGDGYTF
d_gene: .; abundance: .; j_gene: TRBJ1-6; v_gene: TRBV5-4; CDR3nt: TGTGCCAGCAGCTTCAGGGGTTCGAATTCACCCCTCCACTTT; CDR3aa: CASSFRGSNSPLHF
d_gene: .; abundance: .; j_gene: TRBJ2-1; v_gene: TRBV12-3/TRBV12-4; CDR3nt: TGTGCCAGCAGTTTGAAGGGGGGGAATGAGCAGTTCTTC; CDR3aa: CASSLKGGNEQFF
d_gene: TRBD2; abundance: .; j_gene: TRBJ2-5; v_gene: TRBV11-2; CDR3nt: TGTGCCAGCAGCTCCCTGGACCGGGGGGTTCTTAGAGAGACCCAGTACTTC; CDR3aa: CASSSLDRGVLRETQYF
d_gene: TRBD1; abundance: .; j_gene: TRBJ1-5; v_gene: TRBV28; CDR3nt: TGTGCCTCAGGGGGATTCAGCAATCAGCCCCAGCATTTT; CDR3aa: CASGGFSNQPQHF
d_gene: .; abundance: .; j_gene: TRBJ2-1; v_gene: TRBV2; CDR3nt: TGTGCCAGCACAAGGGGGAGGGACCACACAGTCGGGCAGTTCTTC; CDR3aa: CASTRGRDHTVGQFF
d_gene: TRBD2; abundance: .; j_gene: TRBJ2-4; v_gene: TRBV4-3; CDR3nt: TGCGCCAGCAGCCAAGATCGGGGGGTCAAAAACATTCAGTACTTC; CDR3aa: CASSQDRGVKNIQYF
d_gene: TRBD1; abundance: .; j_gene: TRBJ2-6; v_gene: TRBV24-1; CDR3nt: TGTGCCACCAGTGATTCTCCGACAGGGACTGGGGCCAACGTCCTGACTTTC; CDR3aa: CATSDSPTGTGANVLTF
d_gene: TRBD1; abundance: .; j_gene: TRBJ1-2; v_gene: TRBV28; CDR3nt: TGTGCCAGCATTACAGGGGGCGCGGGGCCCGGGAGTGGCTACACCTTC; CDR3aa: CASITGGAGPGSGYTF
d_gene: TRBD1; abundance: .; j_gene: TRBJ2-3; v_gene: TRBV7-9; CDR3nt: TGTGCCAGCAGCTTAAGGGGACAGAGCACAGATACGCAGTATTTT; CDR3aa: CASSLRGQSTDTQYF
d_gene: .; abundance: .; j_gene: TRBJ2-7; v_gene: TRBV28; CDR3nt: TGTGCCAGCAGTTTACGGCCCCCGGGCCAAGGGGCTATCGAGCAGTACTTC; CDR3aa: CASSLRPPGQGAIEQYF
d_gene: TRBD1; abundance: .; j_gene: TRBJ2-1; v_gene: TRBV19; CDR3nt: TGTGCCAGCAGGGGGCTCTCCTACAATGAGCAGTTCTTC; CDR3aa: CASRGLSYNEQFF
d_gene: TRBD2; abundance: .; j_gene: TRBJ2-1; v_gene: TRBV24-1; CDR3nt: TGTGCCACCAGTGATTTTGCGGGAGCCAGTGAGCAGTTCTTC; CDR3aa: CATSDFAGASEQFF
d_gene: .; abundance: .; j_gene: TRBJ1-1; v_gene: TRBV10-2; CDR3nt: TGCGCCAGCAGTGCCTCGGGTGGGAACACTGAAGCTTTCTTT; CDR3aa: CASSASGGNTEAFF
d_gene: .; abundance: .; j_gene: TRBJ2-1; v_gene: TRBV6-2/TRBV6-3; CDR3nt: TGTGCCAGCAGTTACGAGCGGACTGAGCAGTTCTTC; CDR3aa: CASSYERTEQFF
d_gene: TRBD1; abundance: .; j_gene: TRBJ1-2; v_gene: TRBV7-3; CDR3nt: TGTGCCAGCAGCTTACAGCCCGACAGGGGACCAACTAACTATGGCTACACCTTC; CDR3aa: CASSLQPDRGPTNYGYTF
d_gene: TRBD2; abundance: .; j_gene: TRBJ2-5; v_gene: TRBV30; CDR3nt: TGTGCCTGGAGTACTAGCGGGAGGGGAGAGACCCAGTACTTC; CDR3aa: CAWSTSGRGETQYF
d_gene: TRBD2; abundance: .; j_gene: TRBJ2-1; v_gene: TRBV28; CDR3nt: TGTGCCAGCAGACTCCTAGCGGGGGGGCAAAATGAGCAGTTCTTC; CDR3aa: CASRLLAGGQNEQFF
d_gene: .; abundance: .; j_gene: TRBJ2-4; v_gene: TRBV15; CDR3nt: TGTGCCACCAGTCGACCGGGAGAGGCCAAAAACATTCAGTACTTC; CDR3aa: CATSRPGEAKNIQYF
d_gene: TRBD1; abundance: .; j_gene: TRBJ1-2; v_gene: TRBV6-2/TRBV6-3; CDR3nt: TGTGCCAGCAGACCTCCTCTCCCAGGGGGGCATGGCTACACCTTC; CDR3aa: CASRPPLPGGHGYTF
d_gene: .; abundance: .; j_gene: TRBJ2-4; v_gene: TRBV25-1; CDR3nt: TGTGCCAGCAGTGGTCAGGGGGCCAAAAACATTCAGTACTTC; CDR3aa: CASSGQGAKNIQYF
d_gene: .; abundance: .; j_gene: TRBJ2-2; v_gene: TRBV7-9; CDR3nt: TGTGCCAGCAGCCTAAAAAGCGCGAACACCGGGGAGCTGTTTTTT; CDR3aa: CASSLKSANTGELFF